This T cell receptor beta chain originates from a study of blood T cell repertoires in COVID-19. In its sample, this clone was seen a few times. Profiled with immunoSEQ multiplex PCR; TCRdb holds only in-frame clones, not every one. This sample has a few hundred thousand clones, with about 88% found just once. CDR1 is SGHAT and CDR2 is FQNNGV in the germline V gene. V shed 5 bases and J shed 1 base, with 8 bases lying between them. The CDR3 length is 14 residues. The sample comprised peripheral blood. The gene calls are TRBV11-2 and TRBJ2-2; D not certain. This receptor was obtained from a man between 18 and 29 years old with active or convalescent COVID-19. Written as DNA, the CDR3 is TGTGCCAGCAGCCCCCAGCGGAACACCGGGGAGCTGTTTTTT. Amino acid sequence: CASSPQRNTGELFF.